This T cell receptor (beta chain) was recorded in a study of cytomegalovirus exposure and HLA in healthy donors. Points from the study as a whole: TCR beta chains numbering more than 150 were designated cytomegalovirus-associated. Researchers reported that a few CMV-associated chains were confirmed in vitro as CMV antigen-specific. As was reported, the classifier diagnosed cytomegalovirus status with high specificity and sensitivity. That first-cohort TCR clusters tended to co-occur in the 90 to 150 validation repertoires was found in a later analysis.

In this sample, this clone turned up a few times. The antigen is not known. The table came from immunoSEQ multiplex PCR; TCRdb's copy has only in-frame clones and leaves some out. The table records approximately 60,000 clones, roughly 90% of them present only once. Per germline, CDR1 MNHEY and CDR2 SVGAGI. Trimming took 2 bases from V and 4 from J; bases not matched to a gene: 3. This CDR3 spans 15 amino acids. Source material: PBMCs. The clonotype originates from a man between 18 and 35 years old in good health and CMV-seronegative. This chain connects TRBV6-5 to TRBJ2-7, with 12 bases lining up with TRBD1. CDR3 residues: CASSYRDRGLYEQYF. CDR3 coding DNA: TGTGCCAGCAGTTACCGGGACAGGGGGCTGTACGAGCAGTACTTC.